The entry below describes one T cell receptor beta chain. What it recognizes is unknown. The data belong to a study of T cell responses to AZD1222 COVID-19 vaccine. The study, taken as a whole, reports: Repertoires were collected only later (after the peak T cell response had occurred). An increase in Spike-specific TCR breadth and depth was observed after two AZD1222 doses. Reportedly, nearly half of unique spike TCRs recognized epitopes outside B.1.351/B.1.1.7 mutations.

Method: immunoSEQ multiplex PCR; TCRdb's copy keeps in-frame clones and lacks some. The sample has tens of thousands of clones; roughly three quarters are singletons. The study pooled second doses at about 4 or about 12 weeks. Trimming cost V 0 bases and J 4 bases, with 7 bases left between them. CDR3 length: 14 residues. Germline-derived CDR1 and CDR2 are SGHRS and YFSETQ. This TCR was sampled from an adult who received the AZD1222 COVID-19 vaccine. This chain links TRBV5-1 with TRBJ2-2; D unresolved. Sequenced material: peripheral blood, taken 28 days after the second AZD1222 dose. CDR3 loop: CASSLGHPTGELFF. The CDR3 region has the DNA TGCGCCAGCAGCTTGGGCCATCCCACCGGGGAGCTGTTTTTT.